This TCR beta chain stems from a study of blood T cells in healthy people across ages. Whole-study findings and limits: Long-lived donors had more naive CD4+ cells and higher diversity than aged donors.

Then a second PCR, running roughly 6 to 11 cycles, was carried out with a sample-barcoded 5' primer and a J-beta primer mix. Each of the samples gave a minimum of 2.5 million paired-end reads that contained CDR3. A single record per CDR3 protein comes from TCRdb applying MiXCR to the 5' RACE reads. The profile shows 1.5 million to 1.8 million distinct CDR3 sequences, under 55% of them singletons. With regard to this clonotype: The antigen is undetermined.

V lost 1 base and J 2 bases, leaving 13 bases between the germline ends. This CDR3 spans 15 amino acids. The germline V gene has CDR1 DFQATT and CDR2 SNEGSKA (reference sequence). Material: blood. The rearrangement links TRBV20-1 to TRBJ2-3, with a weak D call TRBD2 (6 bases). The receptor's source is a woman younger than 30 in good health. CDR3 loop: CSARVFSSATDTQYF. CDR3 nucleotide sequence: TGCAGTGCTAGAGTATTTTCTAGCGCCACAGATACGCAGTATTTT.